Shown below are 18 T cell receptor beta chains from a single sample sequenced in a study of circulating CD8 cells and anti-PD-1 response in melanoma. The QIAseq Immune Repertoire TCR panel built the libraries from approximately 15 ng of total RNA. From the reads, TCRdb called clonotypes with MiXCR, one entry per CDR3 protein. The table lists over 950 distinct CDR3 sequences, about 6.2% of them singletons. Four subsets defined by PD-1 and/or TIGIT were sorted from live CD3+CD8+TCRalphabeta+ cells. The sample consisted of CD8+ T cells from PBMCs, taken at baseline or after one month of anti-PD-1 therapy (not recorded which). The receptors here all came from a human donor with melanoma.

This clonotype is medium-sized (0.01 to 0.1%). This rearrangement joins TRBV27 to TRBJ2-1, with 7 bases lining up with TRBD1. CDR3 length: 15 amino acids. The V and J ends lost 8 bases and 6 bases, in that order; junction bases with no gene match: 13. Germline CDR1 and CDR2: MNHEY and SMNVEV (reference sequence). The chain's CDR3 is CASSPPTGLGNEQFF. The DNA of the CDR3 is TGTGCCAGCTCCCCCCCGACAGGGCTGGGCAATGAGCAGTTCTTC.

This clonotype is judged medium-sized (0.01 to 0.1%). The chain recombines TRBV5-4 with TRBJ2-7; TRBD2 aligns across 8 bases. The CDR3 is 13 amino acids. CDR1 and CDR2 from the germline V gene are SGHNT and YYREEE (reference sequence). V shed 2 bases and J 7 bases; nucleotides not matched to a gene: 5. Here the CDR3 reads CASSLASGGEQYF. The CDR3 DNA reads TGTGCCAGCAGCTTAGCTTCGGGGGGGGAGCAGTACTTC.

CDR3 nucleotides: TGTGCCAGCAGTTTATCACCGGATGCGCAGTATTTT. Translated: CASSLSPDAQYF. This chain links TRBV27 with TRBJ2-3, with D hard to call. Trimming stripped 0 bases from V and 10 bases from J, with 8 bases between. Germline V CDR1 and CDR2: MNHEY, SMNVEV (reference sequence). The CDR3 totals 12 residues.

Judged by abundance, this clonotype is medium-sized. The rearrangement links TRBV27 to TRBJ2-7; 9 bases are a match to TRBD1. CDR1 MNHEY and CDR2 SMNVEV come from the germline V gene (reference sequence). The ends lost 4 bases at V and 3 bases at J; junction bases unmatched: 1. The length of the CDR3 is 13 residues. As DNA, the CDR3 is TGTGCCAGCAGTTGGGGACAGGGCTACGAGCAGTACTTC. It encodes CASSWGQGYEQYF.

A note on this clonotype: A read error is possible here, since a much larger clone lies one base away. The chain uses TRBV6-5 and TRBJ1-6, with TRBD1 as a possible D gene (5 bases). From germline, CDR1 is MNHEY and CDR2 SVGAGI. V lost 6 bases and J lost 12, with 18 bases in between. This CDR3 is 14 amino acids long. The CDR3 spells CASSLGDGREPLHF. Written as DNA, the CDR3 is TGTGCCAGCAGCCTTGGGGACGGGAGAGAACCCCTCCACTTT.

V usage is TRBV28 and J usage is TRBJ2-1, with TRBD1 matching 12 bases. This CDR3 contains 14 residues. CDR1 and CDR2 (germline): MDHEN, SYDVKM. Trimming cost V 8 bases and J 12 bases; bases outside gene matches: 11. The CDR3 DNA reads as TGTGCCAGCCGAGGGGGGACAGGGGGCCATGGGCAGTTCTTC. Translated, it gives CASRGGTGGHGQFF.

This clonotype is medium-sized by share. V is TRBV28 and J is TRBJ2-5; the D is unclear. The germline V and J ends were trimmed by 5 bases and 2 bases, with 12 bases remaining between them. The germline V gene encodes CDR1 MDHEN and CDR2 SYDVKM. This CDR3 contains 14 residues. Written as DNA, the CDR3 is TGTGCCAGCAGTCCCCGCTGGCCACAAGAGACCCAGTACTTC. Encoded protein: CASSPRWPQETQYF.

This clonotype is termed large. The CDR3 loop is CASSLGLYNEQFF. CDR3 nucleotides: TGTGCCAGCAGTTTAGGACTCTACAATGAGCAGTTCTTC. The chain couples TRBV27 to TRBJ2-1; weak D call: TRBD2 (5 bases). This CDR3 has 13 amino acids. Deletions cut 2 bases from V and 3 bases from J, with 5 bases between. Germline CDR1 and CDR2: MNHEY and SMNVEV (reference sequence).

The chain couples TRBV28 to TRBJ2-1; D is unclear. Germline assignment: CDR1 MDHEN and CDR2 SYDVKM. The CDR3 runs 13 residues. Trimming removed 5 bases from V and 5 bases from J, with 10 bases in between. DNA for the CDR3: TGTGCCAGCAGTCCTAGGCTAAACAATGAGCAGTTCTTC. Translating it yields CASSPRLNNEQFF.

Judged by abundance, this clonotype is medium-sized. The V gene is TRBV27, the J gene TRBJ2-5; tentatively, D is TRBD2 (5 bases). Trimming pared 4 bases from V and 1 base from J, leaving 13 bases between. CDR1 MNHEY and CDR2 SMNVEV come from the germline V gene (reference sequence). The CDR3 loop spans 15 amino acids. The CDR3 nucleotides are TGTGCCAGCAGTTCCATCGTGGGAGCCCAAGAGACCCAGTACTTC. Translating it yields CASSSIVGAQETQYF.

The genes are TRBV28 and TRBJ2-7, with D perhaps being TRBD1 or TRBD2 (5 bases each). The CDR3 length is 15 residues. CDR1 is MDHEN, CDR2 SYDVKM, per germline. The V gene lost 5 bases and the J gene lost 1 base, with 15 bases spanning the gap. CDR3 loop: CASSGTEPLSYEQYF. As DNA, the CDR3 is TGTGCCAGCAGTGGGACGGAGCCCCTATCCTACGAGCAGTACTTC.

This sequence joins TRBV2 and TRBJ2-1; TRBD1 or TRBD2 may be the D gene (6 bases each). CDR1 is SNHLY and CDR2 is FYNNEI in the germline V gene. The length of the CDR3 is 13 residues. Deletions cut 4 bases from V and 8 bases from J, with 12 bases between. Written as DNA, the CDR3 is TGTGCCAGCAGTGCGGGGGCGCTTTATGAGCAGTTCTTC. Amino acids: CASSAGALYEQFF.

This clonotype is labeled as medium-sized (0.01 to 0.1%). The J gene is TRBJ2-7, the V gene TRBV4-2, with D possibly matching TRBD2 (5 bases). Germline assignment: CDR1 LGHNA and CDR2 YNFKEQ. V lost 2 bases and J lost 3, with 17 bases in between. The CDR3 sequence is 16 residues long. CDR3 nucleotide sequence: TGTGCCAGCAGCCAATACGGAGCGGAGTTGGGCTACGAGCAGTACTTC. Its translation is CASSQYGAELGYEQYF.

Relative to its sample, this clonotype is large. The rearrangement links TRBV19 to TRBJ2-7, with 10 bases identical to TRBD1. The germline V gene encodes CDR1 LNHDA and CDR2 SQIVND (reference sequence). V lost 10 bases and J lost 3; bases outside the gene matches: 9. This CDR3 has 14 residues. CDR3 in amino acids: CATQRTGGIYEQYF. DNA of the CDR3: TGTGCCACTCAACGGACAGGGGGGATCTACGAGCAGTACTTC.

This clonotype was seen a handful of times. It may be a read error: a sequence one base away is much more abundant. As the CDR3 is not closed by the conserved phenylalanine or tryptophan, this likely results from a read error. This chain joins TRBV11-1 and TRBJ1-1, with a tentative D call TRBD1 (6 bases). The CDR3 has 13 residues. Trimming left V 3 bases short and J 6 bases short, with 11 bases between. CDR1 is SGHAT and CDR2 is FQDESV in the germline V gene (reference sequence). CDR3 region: CASSFRGAAEAFL. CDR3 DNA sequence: TGTGCCAGCAGCTTTCGGGGGGCTGCTGAAGCTTTCCTT.

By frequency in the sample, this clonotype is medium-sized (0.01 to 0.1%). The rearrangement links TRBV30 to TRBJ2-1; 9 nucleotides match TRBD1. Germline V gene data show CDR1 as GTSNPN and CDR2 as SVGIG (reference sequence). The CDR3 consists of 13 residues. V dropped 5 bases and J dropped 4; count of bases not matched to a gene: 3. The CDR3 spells CAWGQGNYNEQFF. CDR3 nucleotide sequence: TGTGCCTGGGGACAGGGGAATTACAATGAGCAGTTCTTC.

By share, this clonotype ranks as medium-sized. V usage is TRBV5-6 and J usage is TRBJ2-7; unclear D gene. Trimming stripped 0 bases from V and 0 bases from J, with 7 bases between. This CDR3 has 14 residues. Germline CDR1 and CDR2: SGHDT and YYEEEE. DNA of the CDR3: TGTGCCAGCAGCTTGGTGTTAAGCTCCTACGAGCAGTACTTC. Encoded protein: CASSLVLSSYEQYF.

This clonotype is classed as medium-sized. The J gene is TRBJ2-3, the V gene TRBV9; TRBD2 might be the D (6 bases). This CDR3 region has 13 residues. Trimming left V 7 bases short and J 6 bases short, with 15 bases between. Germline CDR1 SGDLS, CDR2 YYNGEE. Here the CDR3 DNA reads TGTGCCAGCGATTCTTCTGGGGGGGATACGCAGTATTTT. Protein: CASDSSGGDTQYF.